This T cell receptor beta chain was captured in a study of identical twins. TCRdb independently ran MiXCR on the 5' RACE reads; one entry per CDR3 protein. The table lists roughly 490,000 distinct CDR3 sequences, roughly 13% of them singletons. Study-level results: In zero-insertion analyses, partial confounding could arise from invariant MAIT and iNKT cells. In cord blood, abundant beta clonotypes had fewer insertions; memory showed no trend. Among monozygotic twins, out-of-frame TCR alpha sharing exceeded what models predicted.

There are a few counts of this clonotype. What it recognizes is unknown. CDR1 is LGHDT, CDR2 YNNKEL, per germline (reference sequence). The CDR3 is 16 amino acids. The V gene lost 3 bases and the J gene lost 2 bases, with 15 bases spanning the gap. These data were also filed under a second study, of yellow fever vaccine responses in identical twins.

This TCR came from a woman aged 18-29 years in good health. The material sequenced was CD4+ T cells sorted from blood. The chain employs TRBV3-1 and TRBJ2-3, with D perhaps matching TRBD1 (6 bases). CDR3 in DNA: TGTGCCAGCAGCCACCACCGAACAGGGACCACAGATACGCAGTATTTT. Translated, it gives CASSHHRTGTTDTQYF.